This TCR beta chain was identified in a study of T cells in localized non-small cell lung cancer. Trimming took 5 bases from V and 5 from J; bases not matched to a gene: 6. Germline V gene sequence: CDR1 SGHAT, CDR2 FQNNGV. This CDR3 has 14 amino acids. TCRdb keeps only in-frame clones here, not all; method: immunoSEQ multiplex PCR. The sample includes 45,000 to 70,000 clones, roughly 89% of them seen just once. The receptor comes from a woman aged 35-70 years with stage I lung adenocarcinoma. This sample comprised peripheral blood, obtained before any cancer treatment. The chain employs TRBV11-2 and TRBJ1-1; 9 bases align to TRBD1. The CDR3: CASSHQGQGTEAFF. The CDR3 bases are TGTGCCAGCAGCCACCAAGGACAGGGGACTGAAGCTTTCTTT.